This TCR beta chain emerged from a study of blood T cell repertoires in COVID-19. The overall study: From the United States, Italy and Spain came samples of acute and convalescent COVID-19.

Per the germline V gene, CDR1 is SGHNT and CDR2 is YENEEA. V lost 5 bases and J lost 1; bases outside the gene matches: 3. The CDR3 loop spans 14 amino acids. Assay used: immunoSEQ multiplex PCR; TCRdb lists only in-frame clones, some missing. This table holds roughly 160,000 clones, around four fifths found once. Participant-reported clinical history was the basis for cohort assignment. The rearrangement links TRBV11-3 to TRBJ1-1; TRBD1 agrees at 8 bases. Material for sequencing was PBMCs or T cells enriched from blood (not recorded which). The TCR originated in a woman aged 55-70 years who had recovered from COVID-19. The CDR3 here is CASSKGQGNTEAFF. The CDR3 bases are TGTGCCAGCAGCAAAGGACAGGGGAACACTGAAGCTTTCTTT.